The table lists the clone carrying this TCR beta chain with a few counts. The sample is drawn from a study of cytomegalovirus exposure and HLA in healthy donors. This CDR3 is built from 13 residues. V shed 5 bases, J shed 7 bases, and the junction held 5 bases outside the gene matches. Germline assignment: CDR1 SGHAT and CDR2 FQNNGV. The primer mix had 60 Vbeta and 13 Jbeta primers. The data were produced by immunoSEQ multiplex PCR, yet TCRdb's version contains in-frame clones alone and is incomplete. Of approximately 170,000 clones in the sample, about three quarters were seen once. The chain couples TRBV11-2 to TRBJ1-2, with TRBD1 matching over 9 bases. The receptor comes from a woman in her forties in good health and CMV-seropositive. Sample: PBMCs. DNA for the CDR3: TGTGCCAGCAGCCTGGACAGGGGCTTTGGCTACACCTTC. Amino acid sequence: CASSLDRGFGYTF.